The rows below give T cell receptor beta chains drawn from one sample of a study of T cell responses to AZD1222 COVID-19 vaccine. Sequenced by immunoSEQ multiplex PCR; TCRdb stores in-frame clones only, minus some. The sample lists 100,000 to 150,000 clones, 92% occurring once. The specimen was peripheral blood, collected 28 days after the second AZD1222 dose. The source of these receptors is an adult who received the AZD1222 COVID-19 vaccine. CDR3s include the opening cysteine and the closing phenylalanine or tryptophan.

14 | TRBV4-2 | CASSQGRGTGELFF
15 | TRBV3-1/TRBV3-2 | CASSQDGTGGNTIYF
13 | TRBV4-3 | CASSRTVNQPQHF
15 | TRBV3-1/TRBV3-2 | CASSQEQAMNTEAFF
17 | TRBV7-5 | CVRSSRAGGPGTDTQYF
14 | TRBV5-8 | CASSWGTGADTQYF
13 | TRBV7-2 | CASSLAFGGEWYF
16 | TRBV6-1 | CASSESSGGRGRGYTF
16 | TRBV20-1 | CSASSRELATNEKLFF
15 | TRBV7-3 | CASSLTRDRNSPLHF
15 | TRBV11-3 | CASSLGDSGYNEQFF
14 | TRBV5-1 | CASSLATAVYGYTF
12 | TRBV5-6 | CASNLKGHIQYF
14 | TRBV9 | CASSETSGRNEQYF
16 | TRBV28 | CASSLWQGARQETQYF
14 | TRBV25-1 | CANPVGAPSYGYTF
14 | TRBV10-1 | CASSSDRPYNEQFF
15 | TRBV19 | CASSAGTGLNYGYTF
12 | TRBV7-2 | CASRASNQPQHF
13 | TRBV29-1 | CSVGRDSNQPQHF
15 | TRBV2 | CASSESDRGDYGYTF
14 | TRBV27 | CASSLSKLGYEQYF
16 | TRBV10-1 | CASSESGTGLDYGYTF
12 | TRBV29-1 | CSVEVGGLEAFF
11 | TRBV9 | CASRNRDGYTF
16 | TRBV6-4 | CASRPGTGDSYNEQFF
16 | TRBV29-1 | CSVEDRGPAGYNEQFF
14 | TRBV10-2 | CASSDLNPNQPQHF
10 | TRBV21-1 | CASPPAEAFF
15 | TRBV15 | CATSRDPGSGNTIYF
15 | TRBV7-8 | CASSQGGHSNQPQHF
15 | TRBV9 | CASSVGGARAETQYF
15 | TRBV7-3 | CASSSQGAGNSPLHF
11 | TRBV6-2/TRBV6-3 | CASSWGPAEYF
16 | TRBV4-2 | CASSQSQGTNTGELFF
16 | TRBV7-3 | CASSSRTSGSRNEQFF
15 | TRBV6-2/TRBV6-3 | CASSLLAGSTDTQYF
13 | TRBV18 | CASSPSSSYEQYF
13 | TRBV28 | CASSPPGQSEAFF
11 | TRBV20-1 | CSAWGTGEAFF
13 | TRBV5-1 | CASSLTGEQPQHF
14 | TRBV6-1 | CASSERAGNYGYTF
14 | TRBV7-6 | CASSSGADENAIYF
18 | TRBV9 | CASSVGGDPRPNNYGYTF
16 | TRBV18 | CASSPPGRLSGNTIYF
12 | TRBV10-3 | CANSGGDYGYTF
14 | TRBV5-1 | CASSFGGGQETQYF
15 | TRBV5-4 | CASSIAGGASNEQFF
15 | TRBV11-3 | CASSSGLGAKETQYF
15 | TRBV11-3 | CASSLTAGGTYEQYF
14 | TRBV18 | CASSPALYQETQYF
14 | TRBV19 | CASSPGVRTTEAFF
15 | TRBV6-1 | CASSEQGTGKETQYF
16 | TRBV19 | CASSISGVPPNEKLFF
14 | TRBV3-1/TRBV3-2 | CASSPSGGYTEAFF
13 | TRBV4-3 | CASSWKDGNIQYF
15 | TRBV6-5 | CASSYRQETNSPLHF